Presented here are 14 T cell receptor beta chains from one specimen sequenced in a study of cytomegalovirus exposure and HLA in healthy donors. A multiplex PCR was run with 60 Vbeta primers and 13 Jbeta primers. Some clones are missing from TCRdb's copy, which holds only in-frame ones; the method was immunoSEQ multiplex PCR. The sample lists hundreds of thousands of clones, around 79% seen once, with 1.5% to 2% in the top ten. The source material was PBMCs. The source is a male donor in good health and CMV-seronegative.

This rearrangement joins TRBV5-1 to TRBJ2-3; no reliable D call. This CDR3 spans 13 amino acids. CDR1 and CDR2 from the germline V gene are SGHRS and YFSETQ. V was cut by 4 bases and J by 0 bases, with 6 bases left in between. The CDR3 nucleotides read TGCGCCAGCAGCCCCCCGAGCACAGATACGCAGTATTTT. Translating gives CASSPPSTDTQYF. Together with reference TRBV5-1 and TRBJ2-3, the CDR3 gives the full variable domain: KAGVTQTPRYLIKTRGQQVTLSCSPISGHRSVSWYQQTPGQGLQFLFEYFSETQRNKGNFPGRFSGRQFSNSRSEMNVSTLELGDSALYLCASSPPSTDTQYFGPGTRLTVL.

J is TRBJ2-6 and V is TRBV14, with 8 bases lining up with TRBD2. CDR3 length equals 16 residues. V lost 0 bases and J lost 2; bases outside the gene matches: 0. CDR1 is SGHDN, CDR2 FVKESK, per germline. The CDR3 loop reads CASSQEAGAGANVLTF. CDR3 DNA sequence: TGTGCCAGCAGCCAAGAAGCGGGAGCTGGGGCCAACGTCCTGACTTTC.

The gene calls are TRBV28 and TRBJ2-7, with D unresolved. The V end lost 3 bases, the J end lost 3 bases, and 15 bases lay between the germline ends. The germline gives CDR1 MDHEN, CDR2 SYDVKM. The CDR3 has 15 amino acids. The CDR3 reads CASSLLSQINYEQYF. CDR3 DNA: TGTGCCAGCAGTTTGTTGTCTCAGATAAACTACGAGCAGTACTTC.

This clone appeared a few times. J is TRBJ2-1 and V is TRBV5-1; 7 bases match TRBD1. The CDR3 is made up of 15 amino acids. J lost 2 bases, V lost 2 bases, and 4 bases had no gene match. The V gene's germline CDR1 is SGHRS and CDR2 YFSETQ. CDR3 protein: CASSFTGVPYNEQFF. The CDR3 DNA follows: TGCGCCAGCAGCTTTACAGGGGTGCCCTACAATGAGCAGTTCTTC. Variable domain in full (rest from reference TRBV5-1 and TRBJ2-1): KAGVTQTPRYLIKTRGQQVTLSCSPISGHRSVSWYQQTPGQGLQFLFEYFSETQRNKGNFPGRFSGRQFSNSRSEMNVSTLELGDSALYLCASSFTGVPYNEQFFGPGTRLTVL.

The V gene is TRBV18, the J gene TRBJ2-3; 7 bases are shared with TRBD1. Germline lookup yields CDR1 KGHSH and CDR2 LQKENI. This CDR3 spans 16 amino acids. The J segment lost 2 bases and the V segment lost 3 bases, leaving 8 bases of the junction unmatched. The CDR3 bases are TGTGCCAGCTCACCGAGCATGACAGGGACCACAGATACGCAGTATTTT. Amino acid sequence: CASSPSMTGTTDTQYF.

The chain links TRBV13 to TRBJ1-2; no definite D call. The CDR3 runs 15 residues. The V gene's germline CDR1 is PRHDT and CDR2 FYEKMQ (reference sequence). Between the trimmed V and J ends, which lost 8 bases and 1 base, there was a span of 17 bases. The CDR3: CASRGRVQINYGYTF. In DNA form, the CDR3 reads TGTGCCAGCCGAGGCCGGGTCCAGATTAACTATGGCTACACCTTC.

V is TRBV2 and J is TRBJ2-2, with D unclear. The CDR3 consists of 20 residues. CDR1 and CDR2 (germline): SNHLY, FYNNEI. V lost 2 bases and J lost 2, with 24 bases in between. The CDR3, as DNA: TGTGCCAGCAGTGAACCCGGCGAGGAAATAGTGACTTTTAACACCGGGGAGCTGTTTTTT. It is translated as CASSEPGEEIVTFNTGELFF.

This sequence joins TRBV6-1 and TRBJ2-7; 8 nucleotides agree with TRBD2. Germline CDR1 MNHNS, CDR2 SASEGT. This CDR3 contains 16 residues. The J segment lost 1 base and the V segment lost 0 bases, leaving 5 bases of the junction unmatched. CDR3 amino acids: CASSEARTSRSYEQYF. In DNA form, the CDR3 reads TGTGCCAGCAGTGAAGCGCGGACTAGCAGGTCCTACGAGCAGTACTTC.

The rearrangement joins TRBV4-2 to TRBJ2-3; the D gene is possibly TRBD2 (5 bases). V was shortened by 2 bases and J by 3 bases, with 15 bases between the two germline ends. The CDR3 has 16 amino acids. Germline V gene lookup returns CDR1 LGHNA and CDR2 YNFKEQ. CDR3 nucleotide sequence: TGTGCCAGCAGCCAAAGGGCGAGGGCTATAACAGATACGCAGTATTTT. Its protein is CASSQRARAITDTQYF.

This clone has more than one count but fewer than ten. This chain uses TRBV29-1 with TRBJ1-1; TRBD1 matches 7 bases. The germline V gene has CDR1 SQVTM and CDR2 ANQGSEA. The CDR3 extends over 14 amino acids. Losses at the gene ends were 3 bases for V and 8 bases for J; bases not matched to a gene: 12. The CDR3 DNA reads as TGCAGCGTTGAGGGTCGGCCAGGGGGGCTAGAAGCTTTCTTT. This translates into CSVEGRPGGLEAFF.

The rearrangement joins TRBV28 to TRBJ2-7; 8 bases align to TRBD2. Germline CDR1 reads MDHEN; CDR2 reads SYDVKM. The V gene end was trimmed by 2 bases and the J gene end by 4 bases; junction bases not matched to a gene: 4. This CDR3 has 14 residues. CDR3 nucleotide sequence: TGTGCCAGCAGTTTAACGGGGGGGGATTACGAGCAGTACTTC. This codes for CASSLTGGDYEQYF.

The V call is TRBV29-1, the J call TRBJ2-3; weak D call: TRBD2 (7 bases). In germline, CDR1 is SQVTM, CDR2 ANQGSEA. This CDR3 spans 14 amino acids. The V and J ends lost 4 bases and 1 base respectively, with 12 bases between them. The CDR3, as DNA: TGCAGCGTTGGGGACGGGGGGCGCACAGATACGCAGTATTTT. Its protein is CSVGDGGRTDTQYF.

The chain uses TRBV6-1 and TRBJ2-1; perhaps TRBD2 as D (5 bases). CDR1 MNHNS and CDR2 SASEGT come from the germline V gene. CDR3 length equals 14 residues. V lost 1 base and J lost 9, with 13 bases in between. CDR3 sequence: CASSEVGGFSEQFF. The DNA for the CDR3 is TGTGCCAGCAGTGAAGTCGGCGGGTTTAGTGAGCAGTTCTTC.

The chain uses TRBV19 and TRBJ1-4; weak D call: TRBD1 (5 bases). V gave up 7 bases and J gave up 8 bases, with 20 bases separating them. The CDR3 is 15 amino acids. Germline CDR1 reads LNHDA; CDR2 reads SQIVND (reference sequence). Here the CDR3 DNA reads TGTGCCAGTACCCCATCGGGACTTCAACGGGAAAAACTGTTTTTT. It encodes CASTPSGLQREKLFF.